These 26 T cell receptor beta chains came from one sample sequenced in a study of blood T cell repertoires in COVID-19. Produced via immunoSEQ multiplex PCR; TCRdb's table is partial and in-frame only. In the table there are 330,000 or so clones, roughly 87% of which are singletons. Sequencing used peripheral blood. The source is a man in his thirties or forties with COVID-19, enrolled during active disease.

V usage is TRBV3-1 (or the pseudogene TRBV3-2) and J usage is TRBJ2-1; no reliable D call. The CDR3 consists of 17 residues. The ends were cut back, 0 bases at V and 0 bases at J, with 12 bases in the middle. Germline-derived CDR1 and CDR2 are LGHDT and YNNKEL (reference sequence). CDR3 sequence (DNA): TGTGCCAGCAGCCAAGATATTGGTGTTAGCTCCTACAATGAGCAGTTCTTC. Its translation is CASSQDIGVSSYNEQFF.

This clone has a single count. The V call is TRBV12-3 or TRBV12-4, the J call TRBJ2-2, with D possibly being TRBD2 (5 bases). The V and J ends lost 7 bases and 6 bases respectively, with 12 bases between them. This CDR3 spans 13 amino acids. The CDR3 region has the DNA TGTGCCAGCACCCGGGAAGTGGCCGGGGAGCTGTTTTTT. It encodes CASTREVAGELFF.

The chain uses TRBV18 and TRBJ1-4, with D unresolved. The CDR3 is 15 residues long. The germline V gene has CDR1 KGHSH and CDR2 LQKENI. Trimming took 3 bases from V and 3 from J, leaving 11 bases between them. CDR3 amino acids: CASSPSGRPNEKLFF. CDR3 DNA sequence: TGTGCCAGCTCACCCTCGGGAAGGCCTAATGAAAAACTGTTTTTT.

This sequence joins TRBV18 and TRBJ1-5; 11 bases map to TRBD1. Germline V gene sequence: CDR1 KGHSH, CDR2 LQKENI. The CDR3 length is 15 residues. The V segment lost 6 bases and the J segment 6 bases; nucleotides outside the gene matches: 7. The CDR3: CASSRTGGIGQPQHF. The CDR3, as DNA: TGTGCCAGCTCCAGGACAGGGGGCATCGGTCAGCCCCAGCATTTT.

The chain links TRBV5-8 to TRBJ1-2, with D perhaps matching TRBD1 (5 bases). The CDR3 runs 11 residues. The V end was cut by 5 bases, the J end by 13 bases, with 15 bases between. Germline V gene sequence: CDR1 SGHTS, CDR2 YDEGEE. CDR3 sequence: CASSRLQEGTF. The DNA for the CDR3 is TGTGCCAGCAGTCGTTTACAGGAGGGCACCTTC.

The chain employs TRBV6-1 and TRBJ1-1; weak D call: TRBD1 (5 bases). Germline V gene sequence: CDR1 MNHNS, CDR2 SASEGT. The CDR3 length is 13 residues. V was cut by 2 bases and J by 6 bases, with 10 bases left in between. The CDR3 reads CASSERVGPEAFF. The CDR3 nucleotides read TGTGCCAGCAGTGAAAGAGTGGGGCCTGAAGCTTTCTTT.

A word on this clone: Different DNA sequences within this sample yield the same CDR3. V and J are TRBV6-2 or TRBV6-3 and TRBJ1-5, with D unresolved. The CDR3 runs 11 residues. Per germline, CDR1 MNHEY and CDR2 SVGEGT. V was pared by 2 bases and J by 8 bases, with 4 bases between. This CDR3 reads CASSYPEPQHF. The CDR3 DNA follows: TGTGCCAGCAGTTACCCCGAGCCCCAGCATTTT.

This clone turned up a few times. The chain couples TRBV6-5 to TRBJ1-4, with 8 bases fitting TRBD1. The CDR3 length is 15 residues. The V and J ends lost 0 bases and 4 bases, in that order; junction bases with no gene match: 1. The germline V gene has CDR1 MNHEY and CDR2 SVGAGI. The DNA for the CDR3 is TGTGCCAGCAGTTACTCGACAGGGGTTAATGAAAAACTGTTTTTT. Translated: CASSYSTGVNEKLFF.

This chain links TRBV27 with TRBJ2-3; possible D gene TRBD2, 6 bases. V lost 4 bases and J 3 bases, leaving 14 bases between the germline ends. This CDR3 has 15 amino acids. Germline lookup yields CDR1 MNHEY and CDR2 SMNVEV (reference sequence). The CDR3 sequence: CASSSGWGGTDTQYF. CDR3 coding DNA: TGTGCCAGCAGTTCGGGGTGGGGAGGAACAGATACGCAGTATTTT.

This chain links TRBV28 with TRBJ2-1; no definite D call. Deletions cut 4 bases from V and 0 bases from J, with 13 bases between. The CDR3 loop spans 16 amino acids. The germline gives CDR1 MDHEN, CDR2 SYDVKM. CDR3 loop: CASSSGGALSYNEQFF. The DNA for the CDR3 is TGTGCCAGCAGTTCCGGCGGTGCTCTCTCCTACAATGAGCAGTTCTTC.

This chain joins TRBV19 and TRBJ2-7, with 7 bases lining up with TRBD2. Germline V gene sequence: CDR1 LNHDA, CDR2 SQIVND (reference sequence). J was trimmed by 2 bases and V by 0 bases; bases with no gene match: 1. This CDR3 contains 14 residues. The CDR3 DNA reads TGTGCCAGTAGTATAGAGCGGGGGACCTACGAGCAGTACTTC. It encodes CASSIERGTYEQYF. Variable domain in full (rest from reference TRBV19 and TRBJ2-7): DGGITQSPKYLFRKEGQNVTLSCEQNLNHDAMYWYRQDPGQGLRLIYYSQIVNDFQKGDIAEGYSVSREKKESFPLTVTSAQKNPTAFYLCASSIERGTYEQYFGPGTRLTVT.

This clone was counted only a few times. The chain recombines TRBV4-1 with TRBJ2-7, with D perhaps TRBD1 (6 bases). This CDR3 has 13 amino acids. Trimming left V 6 bases short and J 3 bases short, with 12 bases between. The V gene's germline CDR1 is MGHRA and CDR2 YSYEKL. The DNA of the CDR3 is TGCGCCAGCAGTCCGGGACACAACTACGAGCAGTACTTC. Amino acid sequence: CASSPGHNYEQYF.

The V gene is TRBV11-2, the J gene TRBJ1-5, with D perhaps TRBD1 (5 bases). The V end lost 5 bases, the J end lost 3 bases, and 11 bases lay between the germline ends. The CDR3 is made up of 14 amino acids. CDR1 is SGHAT and CDR2 is FQNNGV in the germline V gene. Here the CDR3 DNA reads TGTGCCAGCAGCACAGGAGTCTACAATCAGCCCCAGCATTTT. Translating it yields CASSTGVYNQPQHF.

The J gene is TRBJ2-1, the V gene TRBV7-2; 7 nucleotides agree with TRBD2. The ends lost 1 base at V and 13 bases at J; junction bases unmatched: 10. The CDR3 runs 14 residues. CDR1 is SGHTA, CDR2 FQGNSA, per germline. The CDR3 coding sequence is TGTGCCAGCAGCTTAGTCGCTAGCGGCCCAAATCAGTTCTTC. Its translation is CASSLVASGPNQFF.

The rearrangement joins TRBV10-3 to TRBJ2-1; 10 nucleotides match TRBD2. Per the germline V gene, CDR1 is ENHRY and CDR2 is SYGVKD. Trimming removed 3 bases from V and 8 bases from J; junction bases left unmatched: 10. CDR3 length: 16 residues. The CDR3 DNA sequence: TGTGCCATCAGTGACCTACTAGCGGGGACTAAAGATGAGCAGTTCTTC. The encoded protein is CAISDLLAGTKDEQFF.

The J gene is TRBJ2-1, the V gene TRBV15; TRBD2 matches 8 bases. The junction had 9 bases not matched to a gene; V was cut back by 1 base and J by 7 bases. The germline V gene encodes CDR1 LNHNV and CDR2 YYDKDF (reference sequence). CDR3 length equals 16 residues. The CDR3 here is CATSRGPAGASNEQFF. The CDR3 DNA follows: TGTGCCACCAGCAGAGGGCCAGCGGGAGCGAGTAATGAGCAGTTCTTC.

This clone was observed a single time. The V call is TRBV6-4, the J call TRBJ2-5, with D tentatively TRBD2 (6 bases). The CDR3 has 13 residues. V lost 4 bases and J lost 4, with 10 bases in between. Germline V CDR1 and CDR2: MRHNA, SNTAGT. CDR3 in DNA: TGTGCCAGCAGTGGTCTCGGGGGAGAGACCCAGTACTTC. It codes for CASSGLGGETQYF.

V usage is TRBV28 and J usage is TRBJ2-7; TRBD1 agrees at 7 bases. Germline-derived CDR1 and CDR2 are MDHEN and SYDVKM. Trimming took 3 bases from V and 5 from J; bases not matched to a gene: 4. The CDR3 extends over 13 amino acids. In DNA form, the CDR3 reads TGTGCCAGCAGTTTGGTACAGGGGAACGAGCAGTACTTC. It is translated as CASSLVQGNEQYF.

V usage is TRBV2 and J usage is TRBJ1-2; D is unresolved. The CDR3 loop spans 13 amino acids. Germline V gene data show CDR1 as SNHLY and CDR2 as FYNNEI. Trimming left V 6 bases short and J 8 bases short, with 16 bases between. CDR3 in DNA: TGTGCCAGCAGCGTAATTCAGGCGAGCGGCTACACCTTC. Protein: CASSVIQASGYTF.

J is TRBJ2-7 and V is TRBV27, with 11 bases matching TRBD2. This CDR3 spans 19 amino acids. The germline CDR1 and CDR2 sequences are MNHEY and SMNVEV (reference sequence). J lost 0 bases, V lost 3 bases, and 13 bases had no gene match. Written as DNA, the CDR3 is TGTGCCAGCAGTTTGAGGGCTAGCGGGAGGCCGAACTCCTCCTACGAGCAGTACTTC. Translation gives CASSLRASGRPNSSYEQYF.

V gene TRBV7-3 combines with J gene TRBJ2-7; D might be TRBD2 (6 bases). Germline-derived CDR1 and CDR2 are SGHTA and FQGTGA. The CDR3 contains 15 residues. Trimming removed 3 bases at V and 2 bases at J, with 14 bases between. The CDR3 DNA follows: TGTGCCAGCAGCTTGGCGGCGGGGCCCCCCTACGAGCAGTACTTC. Its translation: CASSLAAGPPYEQYF.

The chain recombines TRBV19 with TRBJ2-2; 8 bases align to TRBD1. V gave up 2 bases and J gave up 6 bases; unmatched junction bases: 5. This CDR3 comprises 15 residues. The V gene's germline CDR1 is LNHDA and CDR2 SQIVND (reference sequence). The CDR3 DNA is TGTGCCAGTAGTATAATTGGACAGGGCCCCGGGGAGCTGTTTTTT. Translated, it gives CASSIIGQGPGELFF.

V is TRBV4-3 and J is TRBJ2-7; no firm D call. The CDR3 length is 14 residues. CDR1 and CDR2 (germline): LGHNA, YSLEER. Trimming stripped 0 bases from V and 1 base from J, with 7 bases between. CDR3 in DNA: TGCGCCAGCAGCCAAGACCCACAGTCCTACGAGCAGTACTTC. This codes for CASSQDPQSYEQYF.

The V call is TRBV27, the J call TRBJ1-2; a possible D gene is TRBD1 (6 bases). This CDR3 has 15 amino acids. Per the germline V gene, CDR1 is MNHEY and CDR2 is SMNVEV (reference sequence). Deletions cut 6 bases from V and 5 bases from J, with 19 bases between. The CDR3 spells CASRLEGVGVYGYTF. CDR3 nucleotide sequence: TGTGCCAGCAGGCTCGAGGGGGTGGGGGTTTATGGCTACACCTTC.

The rearrangement uses TRBV4-3 and TRBJ2-1, with 10 nucleotides matching TRBD1. Germline V gene data show CDR1 as LGHNA and CDR2 as YSLEER. V shed 4 bases, J shed 4 bases, and the junction held 4 bases outside the gene matches. The CDR3 spans 15 residues. CDR3 residues: CASSLGQGPYNEQFF. The CDR3 bases are TGCGCCAGCAGCCTGGGACAGGGGCCTTACAATGAGCAGTTCTTC.

The genes are TRBV19 and TRBJ2-7, with D unresolved. Per germline, CDR1 LNHDA and CDR2 SQIVND (reference sequence). The CDR3 is 14 residues long. Trimming cost V 2 bases and J 0 bases, with 8 bases left between them. CDR3 sequence: CASSISPGSYEQYF. DNA for the CDR3: TGTGCCAGTAGTATAAGCCCAGGCTCCTACGAGCAGTACTTC.